This T cell receptor beta chain was sequenced in a study of OX40 agonist ivuxolimab in advanced cancers. At the level of the study: Past anti-PD-1, anti-PD-L1 or anti-CTLA-4 therapy was accepted, and roughly 42% had received some.

Study outcomes and limitations: Some patients without response likewise showed low normalized clonal expansion.

Details on this clone: Its specificity is unknown.

Profiling relied on immunoSEQ multiplex PCR, and the TCRdb table lists in-frame clones only, not all of them. The top ten clones hold over 0.8% of a sample with more than 100,000 clones, 93% of them seen once. CDR3 length: 15 amino acids. Germline values: CDR1 MNHNY, CDR2 SVGAGI (reference sequence). V was cut by 2 bases and J by 4 bases, with 12 bases left in between. The sequences come from CD4+ or CD8+ T cells sorted from blood, collected in a trial of the OX40 agonist ivuxolimab. This sequence joins TRBV6-6 and TRBJ1-3; a weak D match, TRBD1 (6 bases). This receptor was identified in an adult with an advanced solid tumor such as melanoma, head and neck, liver or kidney cancer. The CDR3 DNA is TGTGCCAGCAGTTACCCCCGCCAGGGGGGAAACACCATATATTTT. It encodes CASSYPRQGGNTIYF.